This TCR beta chain was profiled in a study of T cell repertoires in cytomegalovirus infection. Overall study: HLA-B-restricted CMV epitopes that are well studied were used alongside recently identified HLA-C-restricted ones. Public signatures in TCR beta pointed to CMV infection and matching HLA type. General study points: Clonotypes of TCR beta that were HLA-C-restricted and CMV-specific dominated the ex vivo response.

V was trimmed by 10 bases and J by 4 bases, leaving 17 bases between them. The CDR3 consists of 14 residues. Using its own MiXCR run on the reads, TCRdb lists one record per CDR3 protein. This repertoire shows approximately 730,000 distinct CDR3 sequences, about 33% found once; its top ten account for 15% to 20%. On this clonotype itself: Its antigen remains unknown.

The rearrangement uses TRBV12-3 or TRBV12-4 and TRBJ2-1; perhaps TRBD2 as D (7 bases). Sequencing was performed on cultured PBMCs, taken from culture after CMV antigen stimulation. This receptor was identified in a human donor in good health (CMV status not recorded). Some clones in this sample may be carry-over from other donors' samples. The CDR3 DNA sequence: TGTGCCACCCGTGGAGGGGGGGCTTACAATGAGCAGTTCTTC. This codes for CATRGGGAYNEQFF.